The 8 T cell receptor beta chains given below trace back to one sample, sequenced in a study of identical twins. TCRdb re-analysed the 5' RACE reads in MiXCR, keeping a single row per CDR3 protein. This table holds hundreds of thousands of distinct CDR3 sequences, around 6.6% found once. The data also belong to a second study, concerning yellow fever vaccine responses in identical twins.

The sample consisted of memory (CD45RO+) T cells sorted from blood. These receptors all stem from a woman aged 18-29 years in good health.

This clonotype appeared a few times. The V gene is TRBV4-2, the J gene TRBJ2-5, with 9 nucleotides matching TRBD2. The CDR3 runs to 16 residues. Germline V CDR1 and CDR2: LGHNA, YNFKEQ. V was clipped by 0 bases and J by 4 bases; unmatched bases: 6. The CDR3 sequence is CASSQEASGALETQYF. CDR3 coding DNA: TGTGCCAGCAGCCAAGAGGCTAGCGGGGCCCTAGAGACCCAGTACTTC.

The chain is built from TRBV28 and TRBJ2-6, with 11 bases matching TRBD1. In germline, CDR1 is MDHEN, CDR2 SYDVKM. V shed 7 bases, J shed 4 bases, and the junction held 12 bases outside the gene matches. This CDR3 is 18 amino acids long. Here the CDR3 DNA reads TGTGCCAGCACCCGGGGACAGGGGGTTCCAAGGGGGGCCAACGTCCTGACTTTC. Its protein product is CASTRGQGVPRGANVLTF.

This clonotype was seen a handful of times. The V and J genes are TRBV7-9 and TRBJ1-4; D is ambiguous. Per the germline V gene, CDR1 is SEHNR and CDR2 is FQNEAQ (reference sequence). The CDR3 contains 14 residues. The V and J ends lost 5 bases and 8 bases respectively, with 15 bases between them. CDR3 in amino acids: CASSPTEYGEKLFF. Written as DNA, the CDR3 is TGTGCCAGCAGCCCTACGGAGTACGGAGAAAAACTGTTTTTT. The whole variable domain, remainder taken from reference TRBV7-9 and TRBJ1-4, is DTGVSQNPRHKITKRGQNVTFRCDPISEHNRLYWYRQTLGQGPEFLTYFQNEAQLEKSRLLSDRFSAERPKGSFSTLEIQRTEQGDSAMYLCASSPTEYGEKLFFGSGTQLSVL.

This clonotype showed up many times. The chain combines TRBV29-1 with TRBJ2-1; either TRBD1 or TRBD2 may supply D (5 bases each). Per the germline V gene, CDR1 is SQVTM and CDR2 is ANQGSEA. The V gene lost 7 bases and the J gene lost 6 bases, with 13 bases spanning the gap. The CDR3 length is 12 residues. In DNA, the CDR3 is TGCAGCGAGACCGAGGGGACCAATGAGCAGTTCTTC. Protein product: CSETEGTNEQFF.

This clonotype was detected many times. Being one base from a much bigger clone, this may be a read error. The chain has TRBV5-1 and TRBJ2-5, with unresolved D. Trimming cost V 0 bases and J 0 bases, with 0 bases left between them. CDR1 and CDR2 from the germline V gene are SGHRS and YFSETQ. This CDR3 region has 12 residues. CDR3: CASSLDQETQYF. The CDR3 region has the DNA TGCGCCAGCAGCTTGGACCAAGAGACCCAGTACTTC.

The CDR3 loop reads CASSGARQGRGETQYF. In nucleotides, the CDR3 is TGTGCCAGCAGTGGTGCTCGACAGGGAAGAGGAGAGACCCAGTACTTC. This chain uses TRBV6-1 with TRBJ2-5; 7 positions agree with TRBD1. CDR3 length: 16 residues. Germline trimming cut 4 bases from V and 4 bases from J; bases unmatched to any gene: 12. Germline V CDR1 and CDR2: MNHNS, SASEGT.

CDR3 protein: CASRGGSGGPSTDTQYF. CDR3 nucleotide sequence: TGTGCCAGCAGGGGAGGCAGCGGGGGACCGAGCACAGATACGCAGTATTTT. The J gene is TRBJ2-3, the V gene TRBV5-6; 8 nucleotides match TRBD2. Per the germline V gene, CDR1 is SGHDT and CDR2 is YYEEEE. This CDR3 contains 17 residues. V lost 5 bases, J lost 0 bases, and 11 bases stayed unmatched.

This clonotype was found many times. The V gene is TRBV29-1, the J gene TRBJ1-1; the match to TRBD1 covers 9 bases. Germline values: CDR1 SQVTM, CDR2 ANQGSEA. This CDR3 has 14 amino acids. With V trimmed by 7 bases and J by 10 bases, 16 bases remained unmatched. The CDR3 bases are TGCAGCGCCGAATACAGGACAGGGGACCGAGGAGCTTTCTTT. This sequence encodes CSAEYRTGDRGAFF.